Each of the 25 T cell receptor beta chains below was sequenced from the same sample in a study of T cell repertoires in cytomegalovirus infection. TCRdb recomputed calls from the reads with MiXCR, one row per CDR3 protein. Among 400,000 or so distinct CDR3 sequences listed, about a sixth were seen once. Sequenced sample: PBMCs. All receptors come from a human donor in good health (CMV status not recorded). Some clones in this sample may be carry-over from other donors' samples.

Many counts were recorded for this clonotype. CDR3 amino acids: CASTAGQSQPQHF. In nucleotides, the CDR3 is TGTGCCAGCACCGCGGGACAGTCTCAGCCCCAGCATTTT. The chain carries TRBV12-3 or TRBV12-4 and TRBJ1-5, with 7 bases aligning to TRBD1. J gave up 6 bases and V 7 bases, and 6 bases lay outside the gene matches. This CDR3 is built from 13 residues.

The V and J genes are TRBV11-1 and TRBJ1-6, with D unclear. Germline CDR1 is SGHAT and CDR2 is FQDESV (reference sequence). The ends were cut back, 5 bases at V and 8 bases at J, with 16 bases in the middle. The CDR3 is 15 amino acids. CDR3 coding DNA: TGTGCCAGCAGCCGGGCGAGGTTCGGCGATTCACCCCTCCACTTT. Amino acids: CASSRARFGDSPLHF.

The rearrangement joins TRBV6-4 to TRBJ1-5, with TRBD1 matching over 9 bases. The CDR3 spans 20 residues. Germline V gene data show CDR1 as MRHNA and CDR2 as SNTAGT. Losses at the gene ends were 6 bases for V and 2 bases for J; bases not matched to a gene: 20. The CDR3 region is CASRTIPRTGVCSGNQPQHF. The CDR3 DNA is TGTGCCAGCAGGACTATTCCACGGACAGGGGTGTGTTCTGGCAATCAGCCCCAGCATTTT.

V gene TRBV4-2 combines with J gene TRBJ2-5; 11 bases fit TRBD2. There are 16 residues in the CDR3. Germline lookup yields CDR1 LGHNA and CDR2 YNFKEQ. The junction had 8 bases not matched to a gene; V was cut back by 3 bases and J by 5 bases. CDR3 sequence: CASSHPISGGAETQYF. For the CDR3, the DNA is TGTGCCAGCAGCCACCCAATTAGCGGGGGGGCGGAGACCCAGTACTTC.

The CDR3 region is CASSSREQASNEKLFF. The CDR3 region has the DNA TGTGCCAGCAGCAGCCGGGAACAAGCGTCTAATGAAAAACTGTTTTTT. The genes are TRBV7-9 and TRBJ1-4, with D uncertain. The CDR3 contains 16 residues. Trimming removed 5 bases at V and 3 bases at J, with 16 bases between. Per the germline V gene, CDR1 is SEHNR and CDR2 is FQNEAQ (reference sequence).

The V and J genes are TRBV29-1 and TRBJ2-1; no definite D call. V was trimmed by 6 bases and J by 0 bases, leaving 9 bases between them. CDR1 is SQVTM, CDR2 ANQGSEA, per germline. The CDR3 has 13 residues. The chain's CDR3 is CSVTPSSYNEQFF. CDR3 nucleotide sequence: TGCAGCGTAACCCCTAGCTCCTACAATGAGCAGTTCTTC.

The CDR3 protein is CASSVVQVGTEAFF. The CDR3 DNA follows: TGTGCCAGCAGCGTAGTTCAGGTCGGCACTGAAGCTTTCTTT. This chain connects TRBV9 to TRBJ1-1; D is unresolved. Germline V gene data show CDR1 as SGDLS and CDR2 as YYNGEE. The CDR3 has 14 residues. Trimming left V 0 bases short and J 4 bases short, with 10 bases between.

This clonotype appeared many times. This chain joins TRBV7-2 and TRBJ1-5; D unresolved. The CDR3 loop spans 15 amino acids. The V gene's germline CDR1 is SGHTA and CDR2 FQGNSA. V lost 3 bases to trimming and J lost 6 bases, with 15 bases between them. The CDR3 DNA is TGTGCCAGCAGCTTGGGCGAAGTGGGAGTTCAGCCCCAGCATTTT. It is translated as CASSLGEVGVQPQHF.

This clonotype was recorded many times. This chain links TRBV7-9 with TRBJ2-3, with TRBD2 matching over 9 bases. V lost 2 bases to trimming and J lost 5 bases; unmatched junction nucleotides: 14. CDR1 and CDR2 from the germline V gene are SEHNR and FQNEAQ (reference sequence). CDR3 length: 18 amino acids. The CDR3 DNA is TGTGCCAGCAGCTTACCCCGGAGGCTAGCGGGGATCGTAGATACGCAGTATTTT. This encodes CASSLPRRLAGIVDTQYF.

The CDR3 sequence is CASSQEEGLPYNEQFF. DNA for the CDR3: TGTGCCAGCAGCCAAGAGGAGGGGCTCCCCTACAATGAGCAGTTCTTC. This sequence joins TRBV4-2 and TRBJ2-1, with a possible D match to TRBD2 (6 bases). CDR1 is LGHNA and CDR2 is YNFKEQ in the germline V gene. This CDR3 is built from 16 residues. V was pared by 0 bases and J by 2 bases, with 11 bases between.

This clonotype showed up just a few times. The chain is built from TRBV18 and TRBJ2-7, with D unclear. The CDR3 extends over 15 amino acids. V lost 3 bases to trimming and J lost 7 bases, with 19 bases between them. Germline assignment: CDR1 KGHSH and CDR2 LQKENI. This CDR3 is CASSPSAGPAREQYF. CDR3 DNA sequence: TGTGCCAGCTCACCCTCAGCCGGGCCGGCGAGGGAGCAGTACTTC.

This clonotype was seen at least ten times. This sequence joins TRBV7-7 and TRBJ2-1; 8 bases are a match to TRBD1. From germline, CDR1 is SSHAT and CDR2 FNYEAQ (reference sequence). V gave up 5 bases and J gave up 0 bases; unmatched junction bases: 6. The CDR3 is 16 residues long. The CDR3 protein is CASSRTGPSSYNEQFF. For the CDR3, the DNA is TGTGCCAGCAGCCGGACAGGGCCGAGCTCCTACAATGAGCAGTTCTTC.

This clonotype was counted many times. The chain recombines TRBV6-6 with TRBJ2-3; a possible D gene is TRBD1 (5 bases). Looked up from germline, CDR1 is MNHNY and CDR2 is SVGAGI (reference sequence). This CDR3 has 12 residues. The CDR3 coding sequence is TGTGCAGCAGGGATAGGCACAGATACGCAGTATTTT. Protein product: CAAGIGTDTQYF.

V gene TRBV7-9 combines with J gene TRBJ1-1, with TRBD1 as a possible D gene (5 bases). The V and J ends lost 7 bases and 0 bases respectively, with 6 bases between them. CDR3 size: 12 residues. From germline, CDR1 is SEHNR and CDR2 FQNEAQ (reference sequence). The CDR3 nucleotides read TGTGCCAGCAAGACAGTGAACACTGAAGCTTTCTTT. Translated, it gives CASKTVNTEAFF.

The chain carries TRBV28 and TRBJ2-5; 8 bases are a match to TRBD2. This CDR3 is built from 16 residues. Germline V CDR1 and CDR2: MDHEN, SYDVKM. V was clipped by 5 bases and J by 0 bases; unmatched bases: 8. The CDR3: CASSPFLAGHQETQYF. The DNA of the CDR3 is TGTGCCAGCAGTCCCTTTCTAGCGGGCCACCAAGAGACCCAGTACTTC. Combining the CDR3 with reference TRBV28 and TRBJ2-5 gives the whole variable domain DVKVTQSSRYLVKRTGEKVFLECVQDMDHENMFWYRQDPGLGLRLIYFSYDVKMKEKGDIPEGYSVSREKKERFSLILESASTNQTSMYLCASSPFLAGHQETQYFGPGTRLLVL.

This clonotype was seen ten or more times. The V and J genes are TRBV19 and TRBJ2-7; D is unresolved. Deletions cut 6 bases from V and 2 bases from J, with 11 bases between. The CDR3 sequence is 13 residues long. CDR1 is LNHDA and CDR2 is SQIVND in the germline V gene (reference sequence). The CDR3 region has the DNA TGTGCCAGTAGGCCTGGACCGACCTACGAGCAGTACTTC. Amino acid sequence: CASRPGPTYEQYF.

In this sample, this clonotype turned up a few times. The chain employs TRBV5-6 and TRBJ2-3, with D possibly TRBD1 on 5 matching bases. Germline loops: CDR1 SGHDT, CDR2 YYEEEE. CDR3 length: 15 amino acids. V lost 4 bases and J 0 bases, leaving 12 bases between the germline ends. DNA of the CDR3: TGTGCCAGCAGCGGACAATGGATCAGCACAGATACGCAGTATTTT. Residues: CASSGQWISTDTQYF.

This clonotype was counted a few times. The genes are TRBV7-9 and TRBJ2-1; no clear D gene. Trimming removed 5 bases at V and 9 bases at J, with 17 bases between. Germline CDR1 is SEHNR and CDR2 is FQNEAQ (reference sequence). This CDR3 has 14 residues. Here the CDR3 reads CASSTRVFWGEQFF. The CDR3 nucleotides read TGTGCCAGCAGCACACGTGTCTTCTGGGGTGAGCAGTTCTTC. The full variable domain, in which reference TRBV7-9 and TRBJ2-1 provide the parts outside the CDR3, is DTGVSQNPRHKITKRGQNVTFRCDPISEHNRLYWYRQTLGQGPEFLTYFQNEAQLEKSRLLSDRFSAERPKGSFSTLEIQRTEQGDSAMYLCASSTRVFWGEQFFGPGTRLTVL.

This clonotype was counted only a few times. This chain links TRBV28 with TRBJ1-4; no clear D gene. Germline-derived CDR1 and CDR2 are MDHEN and SYDVKM. The V end was cut by 3 bases, the J end by 7 bases, with 15 bases between. This CDR3 comprises 15 residues. The CDR3 sequence is CASSFALTNSEKLFF. The CDR3 DNA is TGTGCCAGCAGTTTCGCTCTCACTAATAGTGAAAAACTGTTTTTT.

This clonotype was seen at least ten times. The genes are TRBV24-1 and TRBJ2-3; maybe TRBD2 (5 bases). V lost 5 bases to trimming and J lost 0 bases, with 11 bases between them. Germline CDR1 is KGHDR and CDR2 is SFDVKD. The CDR3 has 15 residues. The CDR3 DNA reads as TGTGCCACCAGTGCGGGAAGGACTAGCACAGATACGCAGTATTTT. Translating gives CATSAGRTSTDTQYF.

This clonotype was counted ten times or more. The chain joins TRBV28 to TRBJ2-3; 15 nucleotides align to TRBD2. Germline assignment: CDR1 MDHEN and CDR2 SYDVKM. Trimming removed 4 bases from V and 0 bases from J; junction bases left unmatched: 2. The CDR3 length is 17 residues. CDR3 in amino acids: CASSSGTSGRSTDTQYF. DNA of the CDR3: TGTGCCAGCAGTTCCGGGACTAGCGGGAGGAGCACAGATACGCAGTATTTT.

This clonotype was found a few times. This rearrangement joins TRBV4-2 to TRBJ2-2, with D possibly being TRBD2 (6 bases). This CDR3 is 17 amino acids long. Trimming removed 0 bases from V and 7 bases from J, with 18 bases in between. The germline gives CDR1 LGHNA, CDR2 YNFKEQ. The CDR3 DNA sequence: TGTGCCAGCAGCCAAGATCCAGGGACTTTCCCCGGCGGGGAGCTGTTTTTT. Protein: CASSQDPGTFPGGELFF.

The chain has TRBV2 and TRBJ2-7; D possibly matches TRBD1 or TRBD2 (5 bases each). Per the germline V gene, CDR1 is SNHLY and CDR2 is FYNNEI. V lost 8 bases, J lost 7 bases, and 24 bases lay in between. The CDR3 runs 15 residues. Here the CDR3 reads CASSGVGPLPEEQYF. Here the CDR3 DNA reads TGTGCCAGCTCCGGGGTGGGACCTCTCCCAGAGGAGCAGTACTTC.

This clonotype was observed at least ten times. The V call is TRBV6-5, the J call TRBJ1-1; D gene ambiguous. This CDR3 contains 14 residues. Trimming cost V 0 bases and J 0 bases, with 5 bases left between them. Looked up from germline, CDR1 is MNHEY and CDR2 is SVGAGI. The CDR3 DNA sequence: TGTGCCAGCAGTTACTCGGAACTGAACACTGAAGCTTTCTTT. This sequence encodes CASSYSELNTEAFF.

This clonotype was seen only a few times. J is TRBJ2-2 and V is TRBV2, with D unresolved. V shed 1 base and J shed 5 bases, with 8 bases lying between them. This CDR3 is built from 14 residues. Germline CDR1 SNHLY, CDR2 FYNNEI. CDR3 sequence reads: CASSEEGETGELFF. DNA of the CDR3: TGTGCCAGCAGTGAAGAAGGTGAAACCGGGGAGCTGTTTTTT.